What follows are 13 T cell receptor beta chains derived from one specimen sequenced in a study of radiotherapy plus CTLA-4 blockade in lung cancer. This table comes from immunoSEQ multiplex PCR, and its TCRdb copy is limited to in-frame clones, with some not included. The sample consists of 30,000 to 45,000 clones, roughly 72% of them appearing once. The material was peripheral blood, obtained from a patient treated with radiotherapy plus ipilimumab. The receptor set was obtained from a human donor with non-small cell lung cancer who had stable disease on radiotherapy plus ipilimumab.

This chain joins TRBV11-3 and TRBJ2-3; 7 nucleotides agree with TRBD2. J gave up 0 bases and V 3 bases, and 6 bases lay outside the gene matches. The CDR3 sequence is 16 residues long. Germline CDR1 reads SGHNT; CDR2 reads YENEEA. Here the CDR3 DNA reads TGTGCCAGCAGCTTCGTGACTAGCCCAAGCACAGATACGCAGTATTTT. Translating it yields CASSFVTSPSTDTQYF.

The chain recombines TRBV7-2 with TRBJ2-1; the match to TRBD2 covers 9 bases. This CDR3 has 15 amino acids. The germline CDR1 and CDR2 sequences are SGHTA and FQGNSA. Trimming cost V 7 bases and J 9 bases; bases outside gene matches: 13. CDR3 nucleotides: TGTGCCAGCACCACCGGGAGGGGCGGGGGGGGTGAGCAGTTCTTC. It yields the protein CASTTGRGGGGEQFF.

This rearrangement joins TRBV4-2 to TRBJ1-5; 9 nucleotides line up with TRBD1. This CDR3 is 15 amino acids long. V lost 3 bases and J lost 5; bases outside the gene matches: 5. CDR1 LGHNA and CDR2 YNFKEQ come from the germline V gene. The CDR3 region has the DNA TGTGCCAGCAGCCAGTACACAGGGGGCGATCAGCCCCAGCATTTT. This codes for CASSQYTGGDQPQHF.

The rearrangement uses TRBV2 and TRBJ1-2; D unclear. This CDR3 comprises 11 residues. Germline-derived CDR1 and CDR2 are SNHLY and FYNNEI. Trimming took 7 bases from V and 3 from J, leaving 6 bases between them. The CDR3 region is CASTADYGYTF. CDR3 DNA: TGTGCCAGCACTGCAGACTATGGCTACACCTTC.

The chain joins TRBV2 to TRBJ2-5, with 8 bases that match TRBD2. CDR3 length equals 16 residues. The V and J ends lost 2 bases and 2 bases, in that order; junction bases with no gene match: 7. Germline CDR1 reads SNHLY; CDR2 reads FYNNEI. The chain's CDR3 is CASSELVAGGQETQYF. The CDR3 nucleotides read TGTGCCAGCAGTGAACTCGTGGCGGGGGGTCAAGAGACCCAGTACTTC.

The chain carries TRBV4-2 and TRBJ2-5, with D perhaps TRBD1 (5 bases). V was trimmed by 0 bases and J by 5 bases, leaving 16 bases between them. The CDR3 covers 16 residues. Germline-derived CDR1 and CDR2 are LGHNA and YNFKEQ. The CDR3: CASSQEGRSGHETQYF. The CDR3 DNA sequence: TGTGCCAGCAGCCAAGAGGGGCGCTCTGGCCACGAGACCCAGTACTTC.

The chain has TRBV18 and TRBJ1-2; no clear D gene. This CDR3 comprises 15 residues. Trimming shortened V by 2 bases and J by 4 bases, and 14 bases separated the two germline ends. The germline V gene has CDR1 KGHSH and CDR2 LQKENI. As DNA, the CDR3 is TGTGCCAGCTCACCAGAGGGTGGCCCTTTCTATGGCTACACCTTC. As protein: CASSPEGGPFYGYTF. Full variable domain (remainder filled in from reference TRBV18 and TRBJ1-2): NAGVMQNPRHLVRRRGQEARLRCSPMKGHSHVYWYRQLPEEGLKFMVYLQKENIIDESGMPKERFSAEFPKEGPSILRIQQVVRGDSAAYFCASSPEGGPFYGYTFGSGTRLTVV.

The V gene is TRBV10-1, the J gene TRBJ2-3; TRBD1 might be the D (7 bases). V was clipped by 5 bases and J by 3 bases, with 9 bases between them. In germline, CDR1 is WNHNN, CDR2 SYGVQD (reference sequence). The CDR3 sequence is 13 residues long. CDR3 sequence reads: CASSQGGTDTQYF. In DNA form, the CDR3 reads TGCGCCAGCAGTCAGGGGGGAACAGATACGCAGTATTTT.

In this sample, this clone turned up a few times. The chain joins TRBV7-2 to TRBJ2-5; TRBD2 might be the D (7 bases). The V gene lost 5 bases and the J gene lost 5 bases, with 18 bases spanning the gap. The CDR3 consists of 15 residues. Per the germline V gene, CDR1 is SGHTA and CDR2 is FQGNSA. CDR3 nucleotide sequence: TGTGCCAGCAGCCGCCGGGGGGCGGCGGGGGAGACCCAGTACTTC. The encoded protein is CASSRRGAAGETQYF.

This chain uses TRBV18 with TRBJ1-6; D is perhaps TRBD1 (6 bases). The germline V gene has CDR1 KGHSH and CDR2 LQKENI. V dropped 4 bases and J dropped 10 bases, with 14 bases sitting between them. The CDR3 loop spans 14 amino acids. The CDR3 region is CASSQDSGNSPLHF. CDR3 DNA: TGTGCCAGCTCACAGGACAGCGGGAACTCACCCCTCCACTTT.

Only one count was recorded for this clone. J is TRBJ1-2 and V is TRBV18; 8 bases fit TRBD1. Germline loops: CDR1 KGHSH, CDR2 LQKENI. The CDR3 consists of 13 residues. V was pared by 4 bases and J by 5 bases, with 3 bases of the junction left unmatched. For the CDR3, the DNA is TGTGCCAGCTCACAGACAGGGGAATATGGCTACACCTTC. Translating it yields CASSQTGEYGYTF.

V is TRBV11-3 and J is TRBJ2-2; D ambiguous. The germline gives CDR1 SGHNT, CDR2 YENEEA. The ends were cut back, 5 bases at V and 1 base at J, with 11 bases in the middle. The CDR3 has 15 residues. In DNA, the CDR3 is TGTGCCAGCAGCGGCAGACTGATGAACACCGGGGAGCTGTTTTTT. Its translation: CASSGRLMNTGELFF. Based on the CDR3 plus reference TRBV11-3 and TRBJ2-2, the full variable domain is EAGVVQSPRYKIIEKKQPVAFWCNPISGHNTLYWYLQNLGQGPELLIRYENEEAVDDSQLPKDRFSAERLKGVDSTLKIQPAELGDSAVYLCASSGRLMNTGELFFGEGSRLTVL.

The chain is built from TRBV10-3 and TRBJ2-7; 9 bases are a match to TRBD2. This CDR3 is built from 13 residues. Losses at the gene ends were 8 bases for V and 6 bases for J; bases not matched to a gene: 8. CDR1 and CDR2 (germline): ENHRY, SYGVKD. The CDR3 spells CAILEAGGGEQYF. CDR3 coding DNA: TGTGCCATCTTGGAAGCGGGAGGAGGCGAGCAGTACTTC.